The entry that follows covers one T cell receptor (beta chain) sequence. The cohort comprised adults aged about 18 to 90 years residing in 20 to 30 US areas. Participants were placed into cohorts based on the clinical history they reported. Germline V gives CDR1 SGDLS, CDR2 YYNGEE. This CDR3 is built from 16 residues. V trimming: 0 bases; J trimming: 4 bases; junction bases outside the gene matches: 6. The data were taken from a study of blood T cell repertoires in COVID-19. The wider study: PBMCs, B-cell-depleted T cells, or T cells provided the cDNA or gDNA that made up the material.

Data came from immunoSEQ multiplex PCR; TCRdb stores just in-frame clones and leaves some out. The repertoire holds about 230,000 clones, with 89% as singletons. The J gene is TRBJ2-7, the V gene TRBV9, with 11 bases that match TRBD2. This clonotype originated in a woman aged 25 to 39 with acute COVID-19. Sequenced input: PBMCs or T cells enriched from blood (not recorded which). In nucleotides, the CDR3 is TGTGCCAGCAGCGTAGGGGCTAGCGGGGGGCAATACGAGCAGTACTTC. This codes for CASSVGASGGQYEQYF.